This TCR beta chain was retrieved from a study of cytomegalovirus exposure and HLA in healthy donors (dated by TCRdb to about 2017). With regard to the full study: An earlier analysis of several hundred of the donors reported 250 to 350 Gb of sequence data and 95 million to 130 million unique TCR beta sequences obtained from about 179 million T cells. An early release covering just under 650 HLA-typed donors comprised about 300 gigabases of sequencing data and roughly 86 million unique TCR sequences. Of the roughly 400 genotyped donors, approximately 83% fell in the genetic ancestry cluster associated with self-reported Caucasian donors. The study aimed to test whether cataloging public T cell receptors could reveal signatures of past pathogen exposure. The study profiled the T cell repertoires of around 700 subjects by immunosequencing and related them to cytomegalovirus serostatus. A separate validation cohort of roughly 120 different subjects was used in addition to the 666-subject first cohort. To predict cytomegalovirus infection status, the study brought together high-throughput TCR immunosequencing, statistical association of individual TCRs with disease status, and machine learning. To study patterns of TCR occurrence, a later analysis re-analyzed previously published TCR beta repertoires from 500 to 850 donors and added high-resolution HLA genotyping. Rather than using new phenotypic data, the later analysis identified candidate immune exposures from TCR beta sequences and from how often those sequences occurred across donors. To decide whether each TCR beta V gene segment behaved as functional or pseudogenic, an earlier analysis of some 600 of the donors relied on high-throughput TCR beta sequencing. Donor age, sex, ethnicity and CMV serostatus were compiled together with the repertoire data. In a later genetic analysis, genome-wide SNP genotypes for about three fifths of the roughly 670 donors were used, and that subset was treated as a discovery cohort. All discovery cohort repertoires had been generated on a single sequencing platform. HLA typing included class I and class II loci at four-digit resolution. The number of donors typed differed by locus, with about 629-630 for A, B, C, DRB1 and DQB1, around 500 for DQA1, 606 for DPA1, and some 470 for DPB1. Because of strong linkage in the cohort, four to six DR-DQ haplotypes were treated as single units for association and clustering. Among some 410 genotyped donors of the cohort, an average of roughly 230,000 unique TCR beta nucleotide sequences was sequenced per donor, of which roughly 18% were non-productive. Results the study describes overall, beyond this receptor: Over 15 rarely observed V segments, including chromosome 9 orphons, were excluded from the earlier analysis of approximately 500 of the donors because counts were too low. In both the original and validation cohorts, the classifier was reported to diagnose cytomegalovirus status with high specificity and sensitivity. In this cohort, only TCR beta chains were sequenced, and detectable features were limited by the absence of alpha or paired-chain data. Compared with equally common non-associated chains, HLA-associated TCR beta chains in a later analysis were more clonally expanded and had lower generation probabilities. Most CMV-associated TCR beta chains appeared to be HLA-restricted in a later analysis, and the HLA associations seemed to be driven largely by CMV exposure. The only immune exposure information available for the cohort was CMV serostatus. In an earlier analysis of 587 of the donors, most TCR beta V segments appeared in productive rearrangements about 90% or about 30% of the time, broadly matching IMGT annotations. In a later analysis, over 15,000 TCR beta sequences were associated with specific HLA alleles at a false discovery rate of 0.05. Sequencing depth was assumed to be roughly uniform across donors in the presence/absence analyses, though that assumption may not hold. A cluster of highly shared sequence variants was judged likely to be a technical artifact of the sequencing pipeline. Some IMGT-functional V segments, including TRBV6-2 and TRBV6-3, could not be told apart with the 87-base-pair reads, so those segments were excluded. V-gene and J-gene trimming of TCR beta chains was associated with a missense DCLRE1C variant in a later genetic analysis, and the association was replicated in an independent cohort. Linkage disequilibrium might explain the correlated functional status among segregating V segments, but an unknown experimental factor could not be ruled out. According to a later genetic analysis, donors in an Asian-associated ancestry cluster had fewer N-insertions in productive TCRs than the roughly 700-donor mean. Several of the top co-occurrence clusters appeared to be linked to parvovirus B19, influenza, CMV and Epstein-Barr virus, according to a later analysis. Across donors, most TCR sequences were observed very rarely, whereas some public TCRs were present in many individuals. The study listed 164 TCR beta chains as associated with cytomegalovirus. It was suggested by the authors that the approach could potentially be generalized to other disease states and immunological phenotypes. According to a later analysis, TCR association rates differed among HLA loci, with DRB1 alleles showing the most associated TCRs and HLA-C alleles showing the fewest. Because HLA typing was unavailable for some donors at each locus, only the typed subset was used in association tests. Assigning TCR associations to individual alleles was difficult when HLA alleles, especially DR and DQ, strongly co-occurred. A further reported finding was that TCR beta sequences accurately predicted the HLA-A and HLA-B alleles for most subjects in the first cohort. A few of the identified cytomegalovirus-associated TCR beta chains were confirmed in vitro to be specific for cytomegalovirus antigens.

After removal of 0 bases from V and 1 base from J, the junction retains 9 bases not matched to a gene. Taken from cysteine to phenylalanine, the CDR3 has 17 residues. Only the CDR3 part of the read is kept: 51 bases, read in frame from the first base. Looking up the germline V gene (reference sequence) yields CDR1 LNHNV and CDR2 YYDKDF. The cohort was made up of roughly 670 healthy bone marrow donors. All cohort members were sampled while nominally healthy, although unrecorded immune exposures were likely present. The donor was CMV seronegative and was included in the group of 352 seronegative cohort members. A peripheral blood sample was collected from each donor, and TCR beta sequencing was performed on peripheral blood mononuclear cells. Genomic DNA extraction from the blood cell samples was performed with the Qiagen DNeasy Blood Extraction Kit. The method was the immunoSEQ multiplex PCR assay. For the multiplex PCR, a mixture combining 60 forward primers for TCR Vbeta segments and 13 reverse primers for TCR Jbeta segments was used. A multiplex PCR assay on genomic DNA amplified the CDR3 region of rearranged TCR beta genes. The amplified TCR beta libraries were sequenced on the Illumina HiSeq System as 87-base-pair reads. In the authors' own workflow: In a later analysis, around 80 million unique TCR beta chains were counted across the roughly 610 repertoires, and roughly 11 million of these chains were shared by at least two donors. Raw reads were error-corrected and collapsed into unique sequences with a nearest-neighbor algorithm that merged closely related sequences to remove PCR and sequencing errors. Alignment of CDR3 sequences to IMGT reference sequences was used to assign V, D and J gene segments. Each retained sequence needed at least a six-nucleotide match to both a V gene segment and a J gene segment. A rearrangement was called productive if the CDR3 had no stop codons and remained in frame with V and J, and every other rearrangement was called non-productive. Following IMGT convention, CDR3 was defined as the stretch from the second conserved V-encoded cysteine up to the conserved J-encoded phenylalanine. The earlier analysis of roughly 590 of the donors excluded sequences that lacked an unambiguous match to a single V gene segment. In an earlier analysis of some 590 of the donors, a V segment was called functional when productive rearrangements were above 56.7%, and segregating when the standard deviation between donors exceeded 5%. A statistical classification framework was built for diagnosing cytomegalovirus status from the catalog of TCR beta chain sequences. In a later analysis, V and J genes were assigned by comparing TCR nucleotide sequences against IMGT/GENE-DB human TR gene sequences. Using the TCRdist pipeline, a later analysis assigned CDR3 sequences along with most-parsimonious VDJ recombination scenarios. In a later analysis, every TCR beta chain was defined by the combination of its CDR3 amino acid sequence and its V-gene family, and reads without a unique V-gene family were dropped. As a way to deal with suspected cross-contamination and a sequencing artifact, a later analysis dropped roughly 620 nucleotide sequences that were highly shared and had low generation probability. In a later analysis, a clonal expansion index was calculated for each public chain from normalized within-repertoire ranks of inferred template counts. In a later analysis, generation probabilities were computed using a VDJ recombination model fitted to out-of-frame rearrangements, and the results were checked against IGoR. Hypergeometric tests were used in a later analysis to score TCR-TCR, TCR-HLA and TCR-CMV co-occurrence, with a repertoire-size bias correction applied to the TCR pairs. A later analysis estimated false discovery rates by permuting HLA or CMV assignments 20 times. In a later analysis, co-occurring TCRs were grouped using DBSCAN, and TCRdist sequence similarity was added for clustering within HLA-allele-positive subsets. Repertoires with fewer than 30,000 or more than 120,000 public chains, plus five repertoires with anomalous nucleotide sharing, were excluded from co-occurrence clustering. TCRdb stores this immuneACCESS table with in-frame sequences only. Part of the clones is absent; in the studies checked, under half of the shortfall reflects unresolved V genes, and no reason is known for the rest. The V and J calls and clone size come from that table; D and trimming were worked out from the DNA. In this sample the table shows 30,000 to 50,000 clones, approximately 63% of which occur a single time. Approximately 4% of the sample rests with the top ten.

This clone is a singleton in its sample. It has no known antigen specificity. One base away there is no much larger clone; base qualities are not given. The V gene is TRBV15 and the J gene is TRBJ2-7, with TRBD2 matching 7 junction bases. Sequences were obtained from PBMCs. This receptor was taken from a man aged 40-49 years in good health and CMV-seronegative. The CDR3 corresponds to CATSRDTWAGESYEQYF. The bases are TGTGCCACCAGCAGAGATACGTGGGCGGGGGAGTCCTACGAGCAGTACTTC.